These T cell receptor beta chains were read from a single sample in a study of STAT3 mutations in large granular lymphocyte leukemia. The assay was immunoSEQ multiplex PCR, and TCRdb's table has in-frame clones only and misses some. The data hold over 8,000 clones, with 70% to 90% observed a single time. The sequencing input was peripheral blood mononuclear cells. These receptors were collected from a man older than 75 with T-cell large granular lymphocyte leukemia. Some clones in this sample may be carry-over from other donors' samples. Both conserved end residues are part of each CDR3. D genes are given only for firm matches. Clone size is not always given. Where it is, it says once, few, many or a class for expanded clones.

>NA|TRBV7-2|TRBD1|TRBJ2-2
CASSLGTGANTGELFF
TGTGCCAGCAGCTTGGGGACAGGGGCGAACACCGGGGAGCTGTTTTTT
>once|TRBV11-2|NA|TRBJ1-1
CASSTPGTHTEAFF
TGTGCCAGCAGCACCCCAGGGACCCACACTGAAGCTTTCTTT
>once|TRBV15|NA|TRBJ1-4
CATSTGWGGRTNEKLFF
TGTGCCACCAGCACAGGATGGGGCGGCAGAACTAATGAAAAACTGTTTTTT
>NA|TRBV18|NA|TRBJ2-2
CASSPPSVGQGTGELFF
TGTGCCAGCTCACCCCCTAGTGTGGGGCAGGGCACCGGGGAGCTGTTTTTT
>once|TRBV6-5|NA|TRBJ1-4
CASTRVVSPLEKLFF
TGTGCCAGCACCAGAGTAGTGAGCCCTTTGGAAAAACTGTTTTTT
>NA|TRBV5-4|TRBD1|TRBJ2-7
CASSAGQGPFYEQYF
TGTGCCAGCAGCGCCGGACAGGGTCCGTTCTACGAGCAGTACTTC
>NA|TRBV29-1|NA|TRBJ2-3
CSVNSAPTGRTDTQYF
TGCAGCGTTAATTCGGCTCCGACAGGTCGCACAGATACGCAGTATTTT
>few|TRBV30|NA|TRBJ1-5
CAWSRFRGNQPQHF
TGTGCCTGGAGTAGGTTCAGGGGCAATCAGCCCCAGCATTTT
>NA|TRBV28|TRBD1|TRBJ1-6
CASSFGQGYNSPLHF
TGTGCCAGCAGTTTCGGACAGGGCTATAATTCACCCCTCCACTTT
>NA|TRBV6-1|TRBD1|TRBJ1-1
CASSAGTGGNTEAFF
TGTGCCAGCAGTGCAGGGACAGGCGGTAACACTGAAGCTTTCTTT
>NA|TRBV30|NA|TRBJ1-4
CAWSGQATNEKLFF
TGTGCCTGGAGTGGACAAGCAACTAATGAAAAACTGTTTTTT
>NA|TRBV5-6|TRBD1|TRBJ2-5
CASSQQGRGEGAETQYF
TGTGCCAGCAGCCAACAAGGTCGGGGTGAGGGGGCGGAGACCCAGTACTTC
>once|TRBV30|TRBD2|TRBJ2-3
CAWSVPSGLPTDTQYF
TGTGCCTGGAGTGTACCTAGCGGGCTACCCACAGATACGCAGTATTTT
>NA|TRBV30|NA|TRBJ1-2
CAWRVGLGGGGYTF
TGTGCCTGGAGAGTTGGTCTCGGTGGGGGTGGCTACACCTTC
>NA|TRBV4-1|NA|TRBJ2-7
CASSQYAGLSYEQYF
TGCGCCAGCAGCCAATATGCAGGGCTCTCCTACGAGCAGTACTTC
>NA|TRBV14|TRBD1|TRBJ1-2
CASSQKTGRYGYTF
TGTGCCAGCAGCCAGAAGACAGGGCGCTATGGCTACACCTTC
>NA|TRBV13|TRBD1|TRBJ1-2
CASNDRGGWDYGYTF
TGTGCCAGCAATGACCGAGGGGGCTGGGACTATGGCTACACCTTC
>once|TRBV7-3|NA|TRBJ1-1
CASSPTGNTEAFF
TGTGCCAGCAGCCCTACAGGGAACACTGAAGCTTTCTTT
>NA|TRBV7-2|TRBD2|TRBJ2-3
CASSLVGGGFPDTQYF
TGTGCCAGCAGCTTAGTTGGCGGGGGTTTCCCAGATACGCAGTATTTT
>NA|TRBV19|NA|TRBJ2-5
CASTPTGRGRETQYF
TGTGCCAGTACCCCAACAGGGAGGGGTAGAGAGACCCAGTACTTC
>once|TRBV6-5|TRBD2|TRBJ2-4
CASSSPVTSGGSIQYF
TGTGCCAGCAGTTCCCCCGTGACTAGCGGGGGGTCCATTCAGTACTTC
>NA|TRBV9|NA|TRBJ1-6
CASSARVGNSPLHF
TGTGCCAGCAGCGCCAGGGTGGGGAATTCACCCCTCCACTTT